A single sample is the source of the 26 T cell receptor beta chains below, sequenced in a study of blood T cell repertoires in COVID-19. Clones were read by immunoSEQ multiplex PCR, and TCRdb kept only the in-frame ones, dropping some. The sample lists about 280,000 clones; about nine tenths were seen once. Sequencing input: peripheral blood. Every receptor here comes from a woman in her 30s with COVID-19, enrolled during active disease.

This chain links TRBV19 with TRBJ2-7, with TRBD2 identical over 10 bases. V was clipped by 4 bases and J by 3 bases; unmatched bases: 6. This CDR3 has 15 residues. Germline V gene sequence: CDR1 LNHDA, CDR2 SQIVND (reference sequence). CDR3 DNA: TGTGCCAGTAGTACCGCTAGCGGGGGACTCTACGAGCAGTACTTC. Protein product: CASSTASGGLYEQYF.

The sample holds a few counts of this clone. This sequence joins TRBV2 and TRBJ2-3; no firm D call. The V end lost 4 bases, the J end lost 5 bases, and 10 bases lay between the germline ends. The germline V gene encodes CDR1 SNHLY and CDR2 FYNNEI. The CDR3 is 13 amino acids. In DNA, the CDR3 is TGTGCCAGCAGTGTGGAGAAGGTAGATACGCAGTATTTT. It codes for CASSVEKVDTQYF.

CDR3 coding DNA: TGTGCCAGCAGCCTGGGACAGGGGGCAGGTGGCTACACCTTC. It translates to CASSLGQGAGGYTF. The J gene is TRBJ1-2, the V gene TRBV7-9; 12 positions match TRBD1. The germline V gene has CDR1 SEHNR and CDR2 FQNEAQ (reference sequence). The CDR3 spans 14 residues. V was clipped by 5 bases and J by 7 bases; unmatched bases: 5.

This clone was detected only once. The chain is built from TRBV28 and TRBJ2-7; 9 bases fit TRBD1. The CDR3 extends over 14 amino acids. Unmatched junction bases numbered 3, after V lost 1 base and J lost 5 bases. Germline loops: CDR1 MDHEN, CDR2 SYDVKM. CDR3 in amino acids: CASSLFTGGDEQYF. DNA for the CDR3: TGTGCCAGCAGTTTATTTACAGGGGGCGACGAGCAGTACTTC.

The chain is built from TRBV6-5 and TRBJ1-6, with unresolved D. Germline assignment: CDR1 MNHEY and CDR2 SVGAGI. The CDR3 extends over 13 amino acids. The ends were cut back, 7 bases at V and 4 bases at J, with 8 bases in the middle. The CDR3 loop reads CASNEEYNSPLHF. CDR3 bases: TGTGCCAGCAACGAGGAGTATAATTCACCCCTCCACTTT.

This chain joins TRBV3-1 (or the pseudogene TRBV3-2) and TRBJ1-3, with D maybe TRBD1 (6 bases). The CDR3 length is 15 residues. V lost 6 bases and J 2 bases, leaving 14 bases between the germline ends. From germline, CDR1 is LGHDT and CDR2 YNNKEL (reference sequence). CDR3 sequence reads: CASRQVRGPGNTIYF. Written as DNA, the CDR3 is TGTGCCAGCAGGCAGGTCAGGGGCCCTGGAAACACCATATATTTT.

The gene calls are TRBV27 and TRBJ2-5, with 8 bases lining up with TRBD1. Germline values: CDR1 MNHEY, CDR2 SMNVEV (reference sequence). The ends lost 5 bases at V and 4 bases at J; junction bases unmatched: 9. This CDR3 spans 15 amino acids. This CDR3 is CASSEGQGFGETQYF. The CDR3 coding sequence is TGTGCCAGCAGTGAAGGACAGGGCTTCGGAGAGACCCAGTACTTC.

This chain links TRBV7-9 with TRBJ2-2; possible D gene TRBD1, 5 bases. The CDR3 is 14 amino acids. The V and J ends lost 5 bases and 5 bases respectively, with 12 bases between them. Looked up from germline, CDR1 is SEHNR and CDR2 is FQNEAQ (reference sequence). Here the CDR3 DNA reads TGTGCCAGCAGCCGCGAACCAGGGACCGGGGAGCTGTTTTTT. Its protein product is CASSREPGTGELFF.

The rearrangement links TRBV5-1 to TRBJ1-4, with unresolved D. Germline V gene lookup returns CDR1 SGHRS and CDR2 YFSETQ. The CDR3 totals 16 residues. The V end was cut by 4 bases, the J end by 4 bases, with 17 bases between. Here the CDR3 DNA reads TGCGCCAGCAGCCTGAGGATAATTAAGAGTAATGAAAAACTGTTTTTT. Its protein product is CASSLRIIKSNEKLFF.

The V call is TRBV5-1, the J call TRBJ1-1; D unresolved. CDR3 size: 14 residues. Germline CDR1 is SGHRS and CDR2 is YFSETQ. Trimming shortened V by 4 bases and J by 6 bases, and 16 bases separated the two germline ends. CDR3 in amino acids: CASSPGTWSSEAFF. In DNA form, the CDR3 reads TGCGCCAGCAGCCCCGGAACGTGGAGTTCTGAAGCTTTCTTT. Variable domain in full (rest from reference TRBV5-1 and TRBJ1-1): KAGVTQTPRYLIKTRGQQVTLSCSPISGHRSVSWYQQTPGQGLQFLFEYFSETQRNKGNFPGRFSGRQFSNSRSEMNVSTLELGDSALYLCASSPGTWSSEAFFGQGTRLTVV.

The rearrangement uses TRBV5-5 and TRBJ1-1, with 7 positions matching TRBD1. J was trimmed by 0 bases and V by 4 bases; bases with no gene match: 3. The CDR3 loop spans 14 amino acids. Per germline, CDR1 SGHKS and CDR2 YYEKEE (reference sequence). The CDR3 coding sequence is TGTGCCAGCAGCGAGGGACAGTTGAACACTGAAGCTTTCTTT. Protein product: CASSEGQLNTEAFF.

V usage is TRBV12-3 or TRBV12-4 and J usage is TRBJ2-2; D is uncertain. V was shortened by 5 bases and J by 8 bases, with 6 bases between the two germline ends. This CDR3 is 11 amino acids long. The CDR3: CASSVVGELFF. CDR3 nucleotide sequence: TGTGCCAGCAGTGTCGTTGGGGAGCTGTTTTTT.

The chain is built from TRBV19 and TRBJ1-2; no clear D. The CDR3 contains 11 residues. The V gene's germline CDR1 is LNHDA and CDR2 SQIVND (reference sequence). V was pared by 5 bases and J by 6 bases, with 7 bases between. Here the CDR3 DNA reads TGTGCCAGTAGTGTTGGCCATGGCTACACCTTC. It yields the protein CASSVGHGYTF.

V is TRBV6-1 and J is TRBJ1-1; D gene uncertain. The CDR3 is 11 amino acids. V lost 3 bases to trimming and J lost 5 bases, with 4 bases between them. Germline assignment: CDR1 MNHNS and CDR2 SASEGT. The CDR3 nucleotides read TGTGCCAGCAGTGAGTATACTGAAGCTTTCTTT. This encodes CASSEYTEAFF.

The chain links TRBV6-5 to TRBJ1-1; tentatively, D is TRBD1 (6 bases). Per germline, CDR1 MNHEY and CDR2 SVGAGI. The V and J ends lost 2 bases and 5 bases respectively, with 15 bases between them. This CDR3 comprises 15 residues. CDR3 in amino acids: CASSYTEGTGTEAFF. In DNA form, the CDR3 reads TGTGCCAGCAGTTACACTGAAGGCACAGGGACTGAAGCTTTCTTT.

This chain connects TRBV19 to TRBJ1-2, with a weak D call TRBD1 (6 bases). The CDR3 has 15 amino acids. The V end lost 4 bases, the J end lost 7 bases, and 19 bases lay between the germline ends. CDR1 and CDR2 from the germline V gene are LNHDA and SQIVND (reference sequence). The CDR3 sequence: CASSKDRGAFSGYTF. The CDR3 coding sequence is TGTGCCAGTAGTAAGGACCGGGGGGCGTTTAGTGGCTACACCTTC.

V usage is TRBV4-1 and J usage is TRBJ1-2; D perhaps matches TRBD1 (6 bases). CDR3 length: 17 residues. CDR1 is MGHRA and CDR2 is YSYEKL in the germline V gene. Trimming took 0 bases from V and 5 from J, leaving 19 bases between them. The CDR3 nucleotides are TGCGCCAGCAGCCAAGATACAGGGCCCCGTCCCCTGTATGGCTACACCTTC. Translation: CASSQDTGPRPLYGYTF.

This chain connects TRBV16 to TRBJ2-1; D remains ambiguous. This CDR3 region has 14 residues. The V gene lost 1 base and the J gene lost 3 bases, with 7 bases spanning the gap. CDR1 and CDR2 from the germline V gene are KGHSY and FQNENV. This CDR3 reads CASSQLLVYNEQFF. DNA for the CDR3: TGTGCCAGCAGCCAATTACTCGTCTACAATGAGCAGTTCTTC. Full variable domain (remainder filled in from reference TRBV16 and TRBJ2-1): GEEVAQTPKHLVRGEGQKAKLYCAPIKGHSYVFWYQQVLKNEFKFLISFQNENVFDETGMPKERFSAKCLPNSPCSLEIQATKLEDSAVYFCASSQLLVYNEQFFGPGTRLTVL.

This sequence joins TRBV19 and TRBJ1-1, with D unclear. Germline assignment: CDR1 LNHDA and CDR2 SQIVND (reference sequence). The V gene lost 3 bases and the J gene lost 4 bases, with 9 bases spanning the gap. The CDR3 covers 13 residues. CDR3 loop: CASSMRVGTEAFF. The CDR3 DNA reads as TGTGCCAGTAGTATGAGGGTCGGCACTGAAGCTTTCTTT.

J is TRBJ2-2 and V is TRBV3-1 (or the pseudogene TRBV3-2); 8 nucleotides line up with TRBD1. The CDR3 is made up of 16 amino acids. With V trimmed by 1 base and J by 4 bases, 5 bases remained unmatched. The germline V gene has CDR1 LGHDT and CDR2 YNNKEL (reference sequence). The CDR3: CASSQGTGGTTGELFF. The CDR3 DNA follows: TGTGCCAGCAGCCAAGGAACAGGGGGTACCACCGGGGAGCTGTTTTTT.

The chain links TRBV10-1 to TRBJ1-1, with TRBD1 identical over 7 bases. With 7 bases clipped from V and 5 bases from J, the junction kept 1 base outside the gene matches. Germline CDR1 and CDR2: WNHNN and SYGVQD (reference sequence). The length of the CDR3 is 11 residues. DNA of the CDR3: TGCGCCAGCAAACAGGGGACTGAAGCTTTCTTT. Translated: CASKQGTEAFF.

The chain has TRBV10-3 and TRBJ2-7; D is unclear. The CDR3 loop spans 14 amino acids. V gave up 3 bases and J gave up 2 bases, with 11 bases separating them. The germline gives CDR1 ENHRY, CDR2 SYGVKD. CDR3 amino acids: CAISDIGETYEQYF. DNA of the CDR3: TGTGCCATCAGTGACATCGGAGAGACCTACGAGCAGTACTTC.

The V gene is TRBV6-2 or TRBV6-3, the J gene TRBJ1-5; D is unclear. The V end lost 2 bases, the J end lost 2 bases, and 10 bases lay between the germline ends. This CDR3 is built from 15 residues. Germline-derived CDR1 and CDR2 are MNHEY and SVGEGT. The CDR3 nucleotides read TGTGCCAGCAGTTACGGAGGGATAGGCAATCAGCCCCAGCATTTT. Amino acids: CASSYGGIGNQPQHF.

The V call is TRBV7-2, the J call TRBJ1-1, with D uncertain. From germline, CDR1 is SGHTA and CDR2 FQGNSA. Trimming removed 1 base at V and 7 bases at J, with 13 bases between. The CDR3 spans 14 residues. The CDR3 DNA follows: TGTGCCAGCAGCTTAGTCCCCGGGGTGAATGAAGCTTTCTTT. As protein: CASSLVPGVNEAFF.

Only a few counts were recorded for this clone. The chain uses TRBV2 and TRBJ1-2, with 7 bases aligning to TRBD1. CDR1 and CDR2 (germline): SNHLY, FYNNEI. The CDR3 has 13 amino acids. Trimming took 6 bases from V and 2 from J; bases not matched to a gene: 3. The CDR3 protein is CASSMDRNYGYTF. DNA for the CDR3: TGTGCCAGCAGCATGGACAGGAACTATGGCTACACCTTC.

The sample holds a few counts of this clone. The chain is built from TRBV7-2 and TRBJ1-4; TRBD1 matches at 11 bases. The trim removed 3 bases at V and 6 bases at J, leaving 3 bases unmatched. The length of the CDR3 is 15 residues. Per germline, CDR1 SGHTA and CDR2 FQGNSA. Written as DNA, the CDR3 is TGTGCCAGCAGCTTCACGGGACAGGGGGATGAAAAACTGTTTTTT. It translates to CASSFTGQGDEKLFF. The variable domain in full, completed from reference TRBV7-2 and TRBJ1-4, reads GAGVSQSPSNKVTEKGKDVELRCDPISGHTALYWYRQSLGQGLEFLIYFQGNSAPDKSGLPSDRFSAERTGGSVSTLTIQRTQQEDSAVYLCASSFTGQGDEKLFFGSGTQLSVL.